The next 22 T cell receptor beta chains were all read from a single sample in a study of blood T cell repertoires in COVID-19. The method was immunoSEQ multiplex PCR; TCRdb's version includes in-frame clones alone and lacks a portion of them. This sample yields a few hundred thousand clones, of which more than 75% are seen a single time; 2.9% belongs to the top ten. Sequences were obtained from peripheral blood. These receptor sequences come from a man aged 50 to 59 who had recovered from COVID-19.

The chain joins TRBV9 to TRBJ2-1, with 14 bases fitting TRBD2. The trim removed 0 bases at V and 0 bases at J, leaving 2 bases unmatched. The CDR3 runs to 18 residues. The germline V gene encodes CDR1 SGDLS and CDR2 YYNGEE. The CDR3 region is CASSVGLAGGRSYNEQFF. The CDR3 DNA reads TGTGCCAGCAGCGTAGGACTAGCGGGAGGGCGCTCCTACAATGAGCAGTTCTTC.

This sequence joins TRBV5-1 and TRBJ2-2, with TRBD2 as a possible D gene (5 bases). The CDR3 length is 16 residues. CDR1 and CDR2 (germline): SGHRS, YFSETQ. V was cut by 0 bases and J by 5 bases, with 14 bases left in between. CDR3 DNA sequence: TGCGCCAGCAGCTTGGGGCCCGGGATAGGGACCGGGGAGCTGTTTTTT. Protein product: CASSLGPGIGTGELFF.

The chain has TRBV19 and TRBJ1-5; 7 bases map to TRBD1. The CDR3 totals 16 residues. With 6 bases clipped from V and 3 bases from J, the junction kept 11 bases outside the gene matches. The germline CDR1 and CDR2 sequences are LNHDA and SQIVND (reference sequence). The CDR3 here is CASRKNAGTANQPQHF. The CDR3 DNA sequence: TGTGCCAGTAGGAAAAACGCCGGGACAGCCAATCAGCCCCAGCATTTT.

CDR3 in amino acids: CASSDPRQGRTADTQYF. The CDR3 DNA reads TGCGCCAGCAGTGACCCCCGACAGGGGAGGACCGCAGATACGCAGTATTTT. This chain connects TRBV10-1 to TRBJ2-3; 8 bases line up with TRBD1. The CDR3 consists of 17 residues. V was pared by 3 bases and J by 4 bases, with 12 bases of the junction left unmatched. Germline values: CDR1 WNHNN, CDR2 SYGVQD (reference sequence).

The rearrangement uses TRBV4-1 and TRBJ2-7, with D possibly matching TRBD2 (6 bases). CDR3 length: 13 residues. Trimming removed 8 bases at V and 6 bases at J, with 17 bases between. CDR1 is MGHRA, CDR2 YSYEKL, per germline. The CDR3 here is CASGKRVGTEQYF. The CDR3 DNA follows: TGCGCCAGCGGGAAGCGGGTAGGGACCGAGCAGTACTTC.

The J gene is TRBJ1-4, the V gene TRBV2; possible D gene TRBD1, 5 bases. Trimming pared 2 bases from V and 8 bases from J, leaving 24 bases between. Germline values: CDR1 SNHLY, CDR2 FYNNEI. The CDR3 has 18 residues. The CDR3 here is CASSESPPGRDPLEKLFF. The CDR3 DNA sequence: TGTGCCAGCAGTGAATCCCCCCCCGGGAGGGACCCTTTGGAAAAACTGTTTTTT. Variable domain in full (rest from reference TRBV2 and TRBJ1-4): EPEVTQTPSHQVTQMGQEVILRCVPISNHLYFYWYRQILGQKVEFLVSFYNNEISEKSEIFDDQFSVERPDGSNFTLKIRSTKLEDSAMYFCASSESPPGRDPLEKLFFGSGTQLSVL.

The genes are TRBV7-8 and TRBJ1-5; D not resolved. This CDR3 is 17 amino acids long. The ends were cut back, 0 bases at V and 4 bases at J, with 16 bases in the middle. CDR1 and CDR2 (germline): SGHVS, FQNEAQ. The CDR3 DNA reads as TGTGCCAGCAGCTTAGCGACAACCGGGAGGATTAATCAGCCCCAGCATTTT. Translated, it gives CASSLATTGRINQPQHF. Variable domain in full (rest from reference TRBV7-8 and TRBJ1-5): GAGVSQSPRYKVAKRGQDVALRCDPISGHVSLFWYQQALGQGPEFLTYFQNEAQLDKSGLPSDRFFAERPEGSVSTLKIQRTQQEDSAVYLCASSLATTGRINQPQHFGDGTRLSIL.

The chain recombines TRBV7-9 with TRBJ1-1, with D possibly TRBD1 on 6 matching bases. V was pared by 3 bases and J by 5 bases, with 13 bases between. CDR3 length equals 14 residues. Germline-derived CDR1 and CDR2 are SEHNR and FQNEAQ (reference sequence). The CDR3 reads CASSLMGARTEAFF. CDR3 bases: TGTGCCAGCAGCTTGATGGGGGCGCGGACTGAAGCTTTCTTT. The full variable domain, in which reference TRBV7-9 and TRBJ1-1 provide the parts outside the CDR3, is DTGVSQNPRHKITKRGQNVTFRCDPISEHNRLYWYRQTLGQGPEFLTYFQNEAQLEKSRLLSDRFSAERPKGSFSTLEIQRTEQGDSAMYLCASSLMGARTEAFFGQGTRLTVV.

This chain links TRBV24-1 with TRBJ2-5, with TRBD1 identical over 8 bases. The CDR3 sequence is 16 residues long. With V trimmed by 2 bases and J by 5 bases, 9 bases remained unmatched. Germline assignment: CDR1 KGHDR and CDR2 SFDVKD. The CDR3 is CATSDSGTGGGETQYF. In nucleotides, the CDR3 is TGTGCCACCAGTGATTCCGGGACAGGAGGTGGCGAGACCCAGTACTTC.

This sequence joins TRBV19 and TRBJ2-1, with TRBD2 matching over 8 bases. V gave up 5 bases and J gave up 4 bases; unmatched junction bases: 1. The germline CDR1 and CDR2 sequences are LNHDA and SQIVND (reference sequence). CDR3 size: 13 residues. The CDR3 coding sequence is TGTGCCAGTAGTCGGGAGGGGTACAATGAGCAGTTCTTC. Translating it yields CASSREGYNEQFF. Based on the CDR3 plus reference TRBV19 and TRBJ2-1, the full variable domain is DGGITQSPKYLFRKEGQNVTLSCEQNLNHDAMYWYRQDPGQGLRLIYYSQIVNDFQKGDIAEGYSVSREKKESFPLTVTSAQKNPTAFYLCASSREGYNEQFFGPGTRLTVL.

The chain has TRBV10-1 and TRBJ2-7; TRBD1 might be the D (5 bases). The CDR3 has 14 residues. V dropped 0 bases and J dropped 5 bases, with 11 bases sitting between them. CDR1 WNHNN and CDR2 SYGVQD come from the germline V gene (reference sequence). The CDR3 DNA reads TGCGCCAGCAGTGAGTCCGGCAGGGTAAACGAGCAGTACTTC. Residues: CASSESGRVNEQYF.

The chain recombines TRBV23-1 with TRBJ1-2, with unresolved D. TRBV23-1 is treated as an ORF (open reading frame) with a function not yet certain. Deletions cut 6 bases from V and 4 bases from J, with 12 bases between. This CDR3 comprises 13 residues. CDR3 nucleotide sequence: TGCGCCAGCAGGGTGGCAGGCACCTATGGCTACACCTTC. This gives the protein CASRVAGTYGYTF.

In nucleotides, the CDR3 is TGCGCCAGCAGCCAGGTAGGGGCCACAGATACGCAGTATTTT. Amino acid sequence: CASSQVGATDTQYF. This chain joins TRBV4-1 and TRBJ2-3; a possible D gene is TRBD1 (5 bases). The germline V gene has CDR1 MGHRA and CDR2 YSYEKL. The CDR3 runs to 14 residues. V dropped 3 bases and J dropped 2 bases, with 9 bases sitting between them.

This chain connects TRBV24-1 to TRBJ2-3; TRBD1 matches 7 bases. The CDR3 covers 14 residues. From germline, CDR1 is KGHDR and CDR2 SFDVKD. J gave up 4 bases and V 7 bases, and 7 bases lay outside the gene matches. The CDR3 nucleotides are TGTGCCACCAGCCAAGGGGGCGCGTCAGATACGCAGTATTTT. Amino acids: CATSQGGASDTQYF.

This clone appeared a single time. The sample carries other DNA sequences with the same CDR3. The CDR3 sequence: CASSLTVLSSYEQYF. CDR3 DNA: TGCGCCAGCAGCTTGACAGTCCTCAGCTCCTACGAGCAGTACTTC. The rearrangement links TRBV5-1 to TRBJ2-7; no clear D. Germline CDR1 is SGHRS and CDR2 is YFSETQ. V was pared by 1 base and J by 0 bases, with 11 bases between. The CDR3 is 15 residues long.

The chain uses TRBV5-6 and TRBJ2-1; 9 positions agree with TRBD2. In germline, CDR1 is SGHDT, CDR2 YYEEEE. The CDR3 totals 18 residues. Losses at the gene ends were 1 base for V and 8 bases for J; bases not matched to a gene: 16. CDR3: CASSLLVEGLARLYEQFF. Here the CDR3 DNA reads TGTGCCAGCAGCTTGCTGGTTGAGGGACTAGCTCGTTTGTATGAGCAGTTCTTC.

The rearrangement links TRBV30 to TRBJ1-4, with 8 bases aligning to TRBD1. The CDR3 is 14 amino acids. V shed 2 bases, J shed 8 bases, and the junction held 7 bases outside the gene matches. Germline V CDR1 and CDR2: GTSNPN, SVGIG (reference sequence). CDR3 residues: CAWSPTGVDEKLFF. CDR3 DNA: TGTGCCTGGAGTCCGACAGGGGTGGACGAAAAACTGTTTTTT.

CDR3 sequence: CAWIEVDRGETGELFF. CDR3 in DNA: TGTGCCTGGATAGAGGTGGACAGGGGGGAGACCGGGGAGCTGTTTTTT. The gene calls are TRBV30 and TRBJ2-2, with 10 positions matching TRBD1. This CDR3 spans 16 amino acids. The germline V gene has CDR1 GTSNPN and CDR2 SVGIG (reference sequence). V dropped 4 bases and J dropped 5; count of bases not matched to a gene: 10.

The chain joins TRBV28 to TRBJ1-1; D ambiguous. The CDR3 loop spans 12 amino acids. Looked up from germline, CDR1 is MDHEN and CDR2 is SYDVKM. Trimming took 4 bases from V and 6 from J, leaving 9 bases between them. The CDR3 DNA reads as TGTGCCAGCAGTTATGCAACATCTGAAGCTTTCTTT. The encoded protein is CASSYATSEAFF. Supplemented by reference TRBV28 and TRBJ1-1, the full variable domain reads DVKVTQSSRYLVKRTGEKVFLECVQDMDHENMFWYRQDPGLGLRLIYFSYDVKMKEKGDIPEGYSVSREKKERFSLILESASTNQTSMYLCASSYATSEAFFGQGTRLTVV.

This clone occurred a few times. The J gene is TRBJ2-7, the V gene TRBV6-6, with a possible D match to TRBD2 (5 bases). Germline CDR1 reads MNHNY; CDR2 reads SVGAGI (reference sequence). The CDR3 has 13 amino acids. V lost 6 bases and J 3 bases, leaving 12 bases between the germline ends. Written as DNA, the CDR3 is TGTGCCAGCAGAAGGGCTAGCATCTACGAGCAGTACTTC. Translation: CASRRASIYEQYF.

This clone was counted once. The V gene is TRBV20-1, the J gene TRBJ1-5; 9 positions agree with TRBD1. This CDR3 is built from 15 residues. The V segment lost 3 bases and the J segment 6 bases; nucleotides outside the gene matches: 9. Germline V gene lookup returns CDR1 DFQATT and CDR2 SNEGSKA (reference sequence). The CDR3 DNA reads as TGCAGTGCTAGTCCCGGGACAGGGAATTCTCAGCCCCAGCATTTT. Translation: CSASPGTGNSQPQHF.

This chain links TRBV11-2 with TRBJ2-7, with 7 bases identical to TRBD1. Unmatched junction bases numbered 7, after V lost 5 bases and J lost 0 bases. Germline values: CDR1 SGHAT, CDR2 FQNNGV. CDR3 length equals 15 residues. The CDR3 DNA follows: TGTGCCAGCAGCCCTGCGACAGGGATCTCCTACGAGCAGTACTTC. It translates to CASSPATGISYEQYF.